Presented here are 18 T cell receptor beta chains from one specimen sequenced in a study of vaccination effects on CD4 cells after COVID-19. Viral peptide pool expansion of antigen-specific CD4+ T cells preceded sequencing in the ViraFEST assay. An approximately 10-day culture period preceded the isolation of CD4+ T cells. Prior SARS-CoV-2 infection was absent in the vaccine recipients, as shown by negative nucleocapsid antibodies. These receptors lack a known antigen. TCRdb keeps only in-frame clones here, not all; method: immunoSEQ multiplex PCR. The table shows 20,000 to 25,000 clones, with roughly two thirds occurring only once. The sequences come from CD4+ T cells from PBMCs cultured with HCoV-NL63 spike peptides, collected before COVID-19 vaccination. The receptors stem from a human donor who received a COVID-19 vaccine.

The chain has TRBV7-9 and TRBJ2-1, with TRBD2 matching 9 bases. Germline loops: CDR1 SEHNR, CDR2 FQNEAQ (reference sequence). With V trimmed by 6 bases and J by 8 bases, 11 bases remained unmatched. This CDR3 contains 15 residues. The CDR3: CASSSTQTSGDEQFF. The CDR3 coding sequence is TGTGCCAGCAGTTCAACGCAGACTAGCGGAGATGAGCAGTTCTTC.

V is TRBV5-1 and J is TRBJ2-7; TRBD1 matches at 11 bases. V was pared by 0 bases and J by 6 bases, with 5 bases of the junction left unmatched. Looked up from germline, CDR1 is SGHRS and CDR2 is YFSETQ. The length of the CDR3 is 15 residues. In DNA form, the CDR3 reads TGCGCCAGCAGCTTGGTGGGACAGGGGGAGGTCGAGCAGTACTTC. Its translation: CASSLVGQGEVEQYF.

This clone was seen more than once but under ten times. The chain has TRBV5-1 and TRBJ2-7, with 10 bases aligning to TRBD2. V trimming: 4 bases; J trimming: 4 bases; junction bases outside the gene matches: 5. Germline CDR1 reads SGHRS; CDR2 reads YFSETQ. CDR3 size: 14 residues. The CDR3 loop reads CASSRTSGAYEQYF. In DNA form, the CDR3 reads TGCGCCAGCAGCCGGACTAGCGGTGCGTACGAGCAGTACTTC.

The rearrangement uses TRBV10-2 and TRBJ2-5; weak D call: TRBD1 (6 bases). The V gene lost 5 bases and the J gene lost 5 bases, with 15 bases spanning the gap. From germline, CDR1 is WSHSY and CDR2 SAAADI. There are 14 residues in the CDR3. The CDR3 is CASSRGETGETQYF. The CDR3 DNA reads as TGCGCCAGCAGTCGCGGAGAAACAGGGGAGACCCAGTACTTC.

The CDR3 DNA follows: TGCGCCAGCAGCCAAGAAGGGACAGTCGGCTATGGCTACACCTTC. It codes for CASSQEGTVGYGYTF. The chain combines TRBV4-1 with TRBJ1-2, with 7 bases lining up with TRBD1. CDR3 size: 15 residues. V was pared by 0 bases and J by 4 bases, with 5 bases of the junction left unmatched. CDR1 is MGHRA, CDR2 YSYEKL, per germline.

The CDR3 loop is CASSFQGAGTEAFF. CDR3 in DNA: TGTGCCAGCAGCTTTCAGGGGGCGGGGACTGAAGCTTTCTTT. V is TRBV7-2 and J is TRBJ1-1; 8 bases fit TRBD1. CDR3 length: 14 amino acids. The germline V gene has CDR1 SGHTA and CDR2 FQGNSA. Trimming at V came to 3 bases and at J to 5 bases, leaving 5 bases not matched to a gene.

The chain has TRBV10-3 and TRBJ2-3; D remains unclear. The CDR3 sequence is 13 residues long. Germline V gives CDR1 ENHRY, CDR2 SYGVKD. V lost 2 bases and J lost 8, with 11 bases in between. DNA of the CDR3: TGTGCCATCAGTGAGCCTTTAGGTCTTACGCAGTATTTT. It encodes CAISEPLGLTQYF.

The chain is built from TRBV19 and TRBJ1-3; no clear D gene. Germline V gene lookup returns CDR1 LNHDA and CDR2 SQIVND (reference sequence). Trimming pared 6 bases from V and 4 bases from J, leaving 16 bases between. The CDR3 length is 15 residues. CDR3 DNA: TGTGCCAGTAGACTACGAGGTTCCCCCGGAAACACCATATATTTT. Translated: CASRLRGSPGNTIYF.

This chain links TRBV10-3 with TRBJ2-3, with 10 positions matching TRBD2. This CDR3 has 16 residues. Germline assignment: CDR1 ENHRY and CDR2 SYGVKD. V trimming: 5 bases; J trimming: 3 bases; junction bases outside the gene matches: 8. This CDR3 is CAISRDGLAATDTQYF. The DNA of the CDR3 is TGTGCCATCAGTCGGGATGGACTAGCGGCAACAGATACGCAGTATTTT.

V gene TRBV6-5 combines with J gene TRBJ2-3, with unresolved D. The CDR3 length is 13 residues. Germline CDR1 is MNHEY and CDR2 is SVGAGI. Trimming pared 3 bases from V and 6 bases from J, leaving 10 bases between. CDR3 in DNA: TGTGCCAGCAGTTATGGAAGGCGCGATACGCAGTATTTT. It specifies CASSYGRRDTQYF.

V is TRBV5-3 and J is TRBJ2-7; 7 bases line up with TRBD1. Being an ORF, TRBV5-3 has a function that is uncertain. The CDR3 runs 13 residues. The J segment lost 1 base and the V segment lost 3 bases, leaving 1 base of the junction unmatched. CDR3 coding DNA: TGTGCCAGAAGCTCGGGACAGTCCTACGAGCAGTACTTC. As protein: CARSSGQSYEQYF.

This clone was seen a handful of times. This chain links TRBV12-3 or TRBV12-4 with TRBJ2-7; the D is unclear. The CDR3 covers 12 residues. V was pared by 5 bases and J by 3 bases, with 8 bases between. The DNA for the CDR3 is TGTGCCAGCAGTCCCTCCGGCTACGAGCAGTACTTC. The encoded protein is CASSPSGYEQYF.

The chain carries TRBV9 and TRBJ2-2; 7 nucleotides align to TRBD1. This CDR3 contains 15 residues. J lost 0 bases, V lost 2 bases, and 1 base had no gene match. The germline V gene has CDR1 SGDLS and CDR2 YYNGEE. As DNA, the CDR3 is TGTGCCAGCAGCGTCGGGACAGCGAACACCGGGGAGCTGTTTTTT. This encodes CASSVGTANTGELFF.

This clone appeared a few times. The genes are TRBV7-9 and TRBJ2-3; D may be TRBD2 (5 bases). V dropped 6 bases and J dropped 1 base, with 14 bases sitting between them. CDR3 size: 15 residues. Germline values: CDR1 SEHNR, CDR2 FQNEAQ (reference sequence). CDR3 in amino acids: CASSSPGRGTDTQYF. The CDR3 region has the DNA TGTGCCAGCAGTTCTCCTGGGCGGGGCACAGATACGCAGTATTTT.

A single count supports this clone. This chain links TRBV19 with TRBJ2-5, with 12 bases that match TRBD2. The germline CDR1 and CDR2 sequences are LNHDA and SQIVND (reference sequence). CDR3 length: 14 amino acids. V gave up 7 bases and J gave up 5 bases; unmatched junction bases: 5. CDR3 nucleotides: TGTGCCAGTATGGGGCTAGCGGGAGGGGAGACCCAGTACTTC. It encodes CASMGLAGGETQYF.

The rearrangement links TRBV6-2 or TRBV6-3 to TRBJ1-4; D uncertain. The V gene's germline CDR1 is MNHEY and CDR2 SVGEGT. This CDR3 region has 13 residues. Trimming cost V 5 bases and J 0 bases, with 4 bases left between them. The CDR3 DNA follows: TGTGCCAGCAGTGAGACAACTAATGAAAAACTGTTTTTT. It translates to CASSETTNEKLFF.

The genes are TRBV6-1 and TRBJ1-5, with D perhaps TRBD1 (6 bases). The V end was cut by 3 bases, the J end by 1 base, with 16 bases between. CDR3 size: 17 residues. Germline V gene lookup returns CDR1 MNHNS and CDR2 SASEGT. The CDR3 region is CASSDGQGIRSNQPQHF. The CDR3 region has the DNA TGTGCCAGCAGTGATGGGCAGGGGATAAGAAGCAATCAGCCCCAGCATTTT.

The CDR3, as DNA: TGTGCCAGCAGCCAGCTGGACAGAACTGGAAACACCATATATTTT. Protein sequence: CASSQLDRTGNTIYF. This chain connects TRBV4-2 to TRBJ1-3; tentative D call: TRBD1 (6 bases). The CDR3 is 15 residues long. The V and J ends lost 3 bases and 2 bases respectively, with 11 bases between them. Germline CDR1 reads LGHNA; CDR2 reads YNFKEQ.